This T cell receptor beta chain was observed in a study of cytomegalovirus exposure and HLA in healthy donors. Study-wide results and limits: Among TCR beta chains, those listed as cytomegalovirus-associated numbered about 160.

TCRdb keeps only in-frame clones here, not all; method: immunoSEQ multiplex PCR. The sample lists some 120,000 clones, roughly 84% occurring once. As to this clone: What it binds is not known.

The sequencing input was PBMCs. The clonotype comes from a woman aged 30 to 39 in good health and CMV-seronegative.

The CDR3 is CASSKGRRGRRAETQYF. In DNA form, the CDR3 reads TGTGCCAGCAGCAAAGGAAGGAGGGGCCGAAGGGCAGAGACCCAGTACTTC. V usage is TRBV21-1 and J usage is TRBJ2-5; the table's D gene call, TRBD2, was not cross checked with the DNA. TRBV21-1 is a documented pseudogene. The CDR3 runs to 17 residues.